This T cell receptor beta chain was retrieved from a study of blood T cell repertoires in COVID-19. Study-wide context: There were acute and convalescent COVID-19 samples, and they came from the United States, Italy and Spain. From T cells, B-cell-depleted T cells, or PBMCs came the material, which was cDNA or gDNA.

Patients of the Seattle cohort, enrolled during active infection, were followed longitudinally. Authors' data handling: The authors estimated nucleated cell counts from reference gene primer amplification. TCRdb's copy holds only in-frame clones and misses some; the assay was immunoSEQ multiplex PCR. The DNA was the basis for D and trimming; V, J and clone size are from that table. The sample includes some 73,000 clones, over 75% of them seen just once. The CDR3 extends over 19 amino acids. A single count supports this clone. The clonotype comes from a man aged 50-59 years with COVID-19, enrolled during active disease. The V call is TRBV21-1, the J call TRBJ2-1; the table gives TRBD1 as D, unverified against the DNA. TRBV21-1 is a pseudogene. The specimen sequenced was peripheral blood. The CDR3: CASSPRVRTGALLRNEQFF. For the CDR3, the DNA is TGTGCCAGCAGCCCTCGTGTAAGGACAGGGGCCCTTCTGAGGAATGAGCAGTTCTTC.